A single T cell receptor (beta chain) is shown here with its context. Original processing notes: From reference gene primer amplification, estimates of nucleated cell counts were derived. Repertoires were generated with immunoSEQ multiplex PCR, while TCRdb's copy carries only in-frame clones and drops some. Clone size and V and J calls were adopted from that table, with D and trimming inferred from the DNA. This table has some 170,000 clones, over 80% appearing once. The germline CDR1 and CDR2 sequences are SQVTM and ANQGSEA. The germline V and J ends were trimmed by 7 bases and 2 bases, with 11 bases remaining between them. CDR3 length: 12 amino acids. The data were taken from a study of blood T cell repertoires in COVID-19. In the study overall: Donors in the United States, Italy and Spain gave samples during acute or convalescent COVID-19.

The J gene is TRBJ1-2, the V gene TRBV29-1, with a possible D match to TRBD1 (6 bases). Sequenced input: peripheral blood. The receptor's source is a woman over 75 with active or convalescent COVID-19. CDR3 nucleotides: TGCAGCGCCGAAGGACAGAACTATGGCTACACCTTC. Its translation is CSAEGQNYGYTF.